This T cell receptor (beta chain) derives from a study of early T cells in non-severe SARS-CoV-2 infection. TCRdb analysed the 5' RACE reads with MiXCR anew, one entry per CDR3 protein. The sample includes some 30,000 distinct CDR3 sequences, 3% to 4% of them seen just once. Trimming pared 3 bases from V and 0 bases from J, leaving 9 bases between. Germline assignment: CDR1 DFQATT and CDR2 SNEGSKA (reference sequence). The CDR3 is 14 amino acids. This clonotype showed up many times. The chain carries TRBV20-1 and TRBJ1-3; D ambiguous. The sequencing input was whole blood. The clonotype originates from an adult who was a healthcare worker with PCR-confirmed SARS-CoV-2 infection or an uninfected control (not recorded which). The CDR3 sequence is CSARTTHSGNTIYF. The CDR3 DNA reads as TGCAGTGCTAGGACCACTCACTCTGGAAACACCATATATTTT.